This passage covers 19 T cell receptor beta chains from one sample sequenced in a study of blood T cell repertoires in COVID-19. Assay used: immunoSEQ multiplex PCR; TCRdb lists only in-frame clones, some missing. Among about 170,000 clones listed, roughly 84% were seen once. Sequenced input: peripheral blood. Receptors were obtained from a woman between 65 and 79 years old with COVID-19, enrolled during active disease.

The V call is TRBV6-4, the J call TRBJ1-1; tentative D call: TRBD1 (5 bases). Germline values: CDR1 MRHNA, CDR2 SNTAGT. With 8 bases removed from V and 8 bases from J, the gap between germline ends came to 18 bases. This CDR3 comprises 13 residues. CDR3 protein: CASARREGLEAFF. The CDR3 region has the DNA TGTGCCAGCGCCAGACGGGAGGGGTTGGAAGCTTTCTTT.

The V and J genes are TRBV27 and TRBJ1-2; D possibly corresponds to TRBD1 (5 bases). This CDR3 is built from 15 residues. The V and J ends lost 7 bases and 0 bases respectively, with 15 bases between them. The V gene's germline CDR1 is MNHEY and CDR2 SMNVEV (reference sequence). The chain's CDR3 is CASKNADRSNYGYTF. CDR3 nucleotide sequence: TGTGCCAGCAAGAACGCTGACAGATCTAACTATGGCTACACCTTC.

In this sample, this clone turned up a few times. The V call is TRBV24-1, the J call TRBJ2-2; maybe TRBD2 (7 bases). Germline values: CDR1 KGHDR, CDR2 SFDVKD. This CDR3 comprises 17 residues. The germline V and J ends were trimmed by 7 bases and 2 bases, with 19 bases remaining between them. This CDR3 is CATSAEGGPTNTGELFF. CDR3 nucleotide sequence: TGTGCCACCAGCGCCGAGGGGGGGCCGACTAACACCGGGGAGCTGTTTTTT.

The genes are TRBV7-3 and TRBJ2-1; D is unclear. CDR3 length equals 15 residues. Germline V gives CDR1 SGHTA, CDR2 FQGTGA. Trimming removed 1 base at V and 1 base at J, with 8 bases between. Here the CDR3 reads CASSLSLSSYNEQFF. The DNA of the CDR3 is TGTGCCAGCAGCTTAAGTTTGTCTTCCTACAATGAGCAGTTCTTC.

The J gene is TRBJ1-1, the V gene TRBV28, with 10 bases identical to TRBD1. Germline CDR1 reads MDHEN; CDR2 reads SYDVKM. With V trimmed by 5 bases and J by 0 bases, 6 bases remained unmatched. This CDR3 is 16 amino acids long. Here the CDR3 DNA reads TGTGCCAGCAGTCCCGGACAGGGGGGATTGAACACTGAAGCTTTCTTT. Residues: CASSPGQGGLNTEAFF.

CDR3 loop: CASSLGRGLGSPLHF. In DNA form, the CDR3 reads TGTGCCAGCAGCTTGGGCAGGGGGCTGGGTTCACCCCTCCACTTT. This chain joins TRBV5-8 and TRBJ1-6; TRBD1 aligns across 8 bases. The CDR3 sequence is 15 residues long. CDR1 and CDR2 from the germline V gene are SGHTS and YDEGEE. V shed 0 bases and J 9 bases; nucleotides not matched to a gene: 5.

The V gene is TRBV6-5, the J gene TRBJ2-1, with TRBD2 as a possible D gene (6 bases). This CDR3 is 16 amino acids long. Trimming pared 3 bases from V and 4 bases from J, leaving 16 bases between. Germline loops: CDR1 MNHEY, CDR2 SVGAGI. In DNA form, the CDR3 reads TGTGCCAGCAGTTATAGGCGCGGGAATTTATACAATGAGCAGTTCTTC. It yields the protein CASSYRRGNLYNEQFF.

The rearrangement joins TRBV7-2 to TRBJ2-2; maybe TRBD1 (6 bases). The CDR3 consists of 17 residues. The germline V and J ends were trimmed by 1 base and 4 bases, with 16 bases remaining between them. Germline CDR1 is SGHTA and CDR2 is FQGNSA. The CDR3 sequence is CASSLEWGPGSTGELFF. The CDR3, as DNA: TGTGCCAGCAGCTTAGAATGGGGGCCAGGGAGCACCGGGGAGCTGTTTTTT.

The rearrangement joins TRBV5-4 to TRBJ2-5; D remains ambiguous. The germline V gene encodes CDR1 SGHNT and CDR2 YYREEE (reference sequence). This CDR3 comprises 15 residues. The germline V and J ends were trimmed by 2 bases and 0 bases, with 11 bases remaining between them. The CDR3 loop is CASSFRSPHQETQYF. CDR3 coding DNA: TGTGCCAGCAGCTTCCGTTCCCCCCACCAAGAGACCCAGTACTTC.

The chain uses TRBV30 and TRBJ1-5; D may be TRBD1 (5 bases). The CDR3 totals 16 residues. V was cut by 2 bases and J by 1 base, with 15 bases left in between. Germline V gene data show CDR1 as GTSNPN and CDR2 as SVGIG (reference sequence). The CDR3 DNA sequence: TGTGCCTGGAGTCTTAGTGCGGGGCAGAGCAATCAGCCCCAGCATTTT. Translating it yields CAWSLSAGQSNQPQHF.

This clone has more than one count but fewer than ten. The V call is TRBV12-3 or TRBV12-4, the J call TRBJ2-1; 8 bases are shared with TRBD1. The CDR3 has 12 residues. Trimming removed 6 bases from V and 13 bases from J; junction bases left unmatched: 8. Here the CDR3 reads CASRGQERLQFF. DNA of the CDR3: TGTGCCAGCAGGGGACAGGAGCGACTTCAGTTCTTC.

The CDR3 bases are TGTGCCAGCAGCTTAGTGTCGAGCGGGGGGGGCAGGGGTACGCAGTATTTT. It is translated as CASSLVSSGGGRGTQYF. The rearrangement joins TRBV11-2 to TRBJ2-3; the match to TRBD2 covers 10 bases. Looked up from germline, CDR1 is SGHAT and CDR2 is FQNNGV. With 1 base clipped from V and 8 bases from J, the junction kept 12 bases outside the gene matches. The CDR3 length is 17 residues. Full variable domain (remainder filled in from reference TRBV11-2 and TRBJ2-3): EAGVAQSPRYKIIEKRQSVAFWCNPISGHATLYWYQQILGQGPKLLIQFQNNGVVDDSQLPKDRFSAERLKGVDSTLKIQPAKLEDSAVYLCASSLVSSGGGRGTQYFGPGTRLTVL.

This chain connects TRBV5-5 to TRBJ2-7; tentative D call: TRBD2 (6 bases). Germline V gene data show CDR1 as SGHKS and CDR2 as YYEKEE (reference sequence). V lost 0 bases to trimming and J lost 6 bases, with 16 bases between them. This CDR3 region has 15 residues. The chain's CDR3 is CASSLAMVAAGEQYF. CDR3 coding DNA: TGTGCCAGCAGCTTGGCGATGGTAGCGGCGGGCGAGCAGTACTTC.

The chain has TRBV5-1 and TRBJ2-3; D is unresolved. This CDR3 contains 14 residues. Germline CDR1 is SGHRS and CDR2 is YFSETQ. V lost 1 base and J lost 4, with 10 bases in between. The CDR3 DNA sequence: TGCGCCAGCAGCTTGCATCTCGGTGCAGATACGCAGTATTTT. It codes for CASSLHLGADTQYF.

V gene TRBV6-5 combines with J gene TRBJ1-2; D perhaps matches TRBD1 (5 bases). The V gene lost 5 bases and the J gene lost 4 bases, with 11 bases spanning the gap. The CDR3 runs 13 residues. CDR1 and CDR2 from the germline V gene are MNHEY and SVGAGI. The CDR3 sequence: CASSPGGIYGYTF. CDR3 in DNA: TGTGCCAGCAGTCCGGGGGGGATCTATGGCTACACCTTC.

The rearrangement links TRBV10-3 to TRBJ2-7, with TRBD1 matching 8 bases. The germline CDR1 and CDR2 sequences are ENHRY and SYGVKD. V was clipped by 10 bases and J by 6 bases; unmatched bases: 11. CDR3 length: 13 residues. The CDR3 sequence: CATGQGGIGEQYV. The CDR3 DNA sequence: TGTGCCACCGGACAGGGTGGAATCGGCGAGCAGTACGTC.

This sequence joins TRBV20-1 and TRBJ2-7; tentative D call: TRBD1 (5 bases). This CDR3 contains 12 residues. V was shortened by 3 bases and J by 7 bases, with 13 bases between the two germline ends. Looked up from germline, CDR1 is DFQATT and CDR2 is SNEGSKA (reference sequence). The chain's CDR3 is CSASAGKNEQYF. Written as DNA, the CDR3 is TGCAGTGCTAGTGCAGGGAAAAATGAGCAGTACTTC.

This clone turned up a few times. The CDR3, as DNA: TGTGCCACCTATATACTAGGGGGCGCTGGGGCTTTCTTT. This gives the protein CATYILGGAGAFF. The rearrangement links TRBV28 to TRBJ1-1; 7 positions agree with TRBD1. This CDR3 region has 13 residues. Germline loops: CDR1 MDHEN, CDR2 SYDVKM. The V and J ends lost 10 bases and 11 bases, in that order; junction bases with no gene match: 16.

The chain is built from TRBV28 and TRBJ2-5; no clear D. CDR3 length equals 16 residues. The ends were cut back, 3 bases at V and 4 bases at J, with 18 bases in the middle. Germline CDR1 reads MDHEN; CDR2 reads SYDVKM. CDR3 in amino acids: CASSFLETAYTETQYF. The DNA for the CDR3 is TGTGCCAGCAGTTTTCTCGAGACTGCCTACACAGAGACCCAGTACTTC.